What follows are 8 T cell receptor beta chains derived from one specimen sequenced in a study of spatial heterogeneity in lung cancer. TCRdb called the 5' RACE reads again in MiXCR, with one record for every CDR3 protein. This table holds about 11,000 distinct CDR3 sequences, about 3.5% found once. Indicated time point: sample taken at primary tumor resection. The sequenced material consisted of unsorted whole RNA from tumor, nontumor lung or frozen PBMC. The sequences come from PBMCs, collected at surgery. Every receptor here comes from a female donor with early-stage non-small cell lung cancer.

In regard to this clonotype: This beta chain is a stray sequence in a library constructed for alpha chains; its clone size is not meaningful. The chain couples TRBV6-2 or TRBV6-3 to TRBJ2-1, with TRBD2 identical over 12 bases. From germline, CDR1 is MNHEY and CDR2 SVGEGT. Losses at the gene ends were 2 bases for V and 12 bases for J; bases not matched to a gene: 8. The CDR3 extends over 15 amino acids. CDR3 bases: TGTGCCAGCAGTTACCGGACTAGCGGGGATCAGGGGCAGTTCTTC. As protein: CASSYRTSGDQGQFF.

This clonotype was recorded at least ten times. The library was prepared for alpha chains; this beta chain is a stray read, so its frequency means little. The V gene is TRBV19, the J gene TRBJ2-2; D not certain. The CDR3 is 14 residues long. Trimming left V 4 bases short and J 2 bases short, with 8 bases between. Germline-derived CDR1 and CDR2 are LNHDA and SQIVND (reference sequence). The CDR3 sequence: CASSTQLNTGELFF. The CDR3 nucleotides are TGTGCCAGTAGTACTCAGTTAAACACCGGGGAGCTGTTTTTT.

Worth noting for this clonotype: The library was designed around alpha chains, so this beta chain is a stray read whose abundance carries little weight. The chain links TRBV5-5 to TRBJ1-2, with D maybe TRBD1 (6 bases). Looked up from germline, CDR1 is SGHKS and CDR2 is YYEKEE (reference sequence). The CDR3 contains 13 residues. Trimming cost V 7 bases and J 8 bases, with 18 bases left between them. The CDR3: CASRPEEGGGYTF. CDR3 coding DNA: TGTGCCAGCCGCCCGGAAGAGGGGGGCGGCTACACCTTC. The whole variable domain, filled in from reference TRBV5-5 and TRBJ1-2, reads DAGVTQSPTHLIKTRGQQVTLRCSPISGHKSVSWYQQVLGQGPQFIFQYYEKEERGRGNFPDRFSARQFPNYSSELNVNALLLGDSALYLCASRPEEGGGYTFGSGTRLTVV.

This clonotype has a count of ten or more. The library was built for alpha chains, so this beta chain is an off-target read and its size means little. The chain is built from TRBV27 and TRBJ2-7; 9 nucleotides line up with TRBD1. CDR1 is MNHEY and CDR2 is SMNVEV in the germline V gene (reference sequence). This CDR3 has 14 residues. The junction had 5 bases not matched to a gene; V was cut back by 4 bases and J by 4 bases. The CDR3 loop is CASSWGQGMYEQYF. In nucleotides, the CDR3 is TGTGCCAGCAGTTGGGGACAGGGAATGTACGAGCAGTACTTC.

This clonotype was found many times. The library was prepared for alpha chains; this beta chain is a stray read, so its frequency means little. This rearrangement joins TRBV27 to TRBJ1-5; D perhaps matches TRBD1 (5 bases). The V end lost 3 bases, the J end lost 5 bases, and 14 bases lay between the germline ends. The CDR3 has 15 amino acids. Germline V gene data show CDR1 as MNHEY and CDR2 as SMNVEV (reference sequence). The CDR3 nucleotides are TGTGCCAGCAGTTTTAGCGGGACGAAAGATCAGCCCCAGCATTTT. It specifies CASSFSGTKDQPQHF.

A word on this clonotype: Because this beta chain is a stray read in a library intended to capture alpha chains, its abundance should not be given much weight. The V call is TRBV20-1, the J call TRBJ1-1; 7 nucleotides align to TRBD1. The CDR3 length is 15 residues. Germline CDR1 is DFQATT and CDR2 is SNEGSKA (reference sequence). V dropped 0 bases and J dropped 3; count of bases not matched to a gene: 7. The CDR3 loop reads CSARDPARGDTEAFF. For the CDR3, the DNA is TGCAGTGCTAGAGACCCCGCCAGGGGGGACACTGAAGCTTTCTTT.

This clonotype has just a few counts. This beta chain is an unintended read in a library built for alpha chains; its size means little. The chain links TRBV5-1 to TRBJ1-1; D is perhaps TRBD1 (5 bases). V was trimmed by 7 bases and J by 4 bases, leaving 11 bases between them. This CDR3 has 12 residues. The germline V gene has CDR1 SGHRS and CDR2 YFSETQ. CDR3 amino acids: CASGQGSTEAFF. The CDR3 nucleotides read TGCGCCAGCGGCCAGGGAAGCACTGAAGCTTTCTTT.

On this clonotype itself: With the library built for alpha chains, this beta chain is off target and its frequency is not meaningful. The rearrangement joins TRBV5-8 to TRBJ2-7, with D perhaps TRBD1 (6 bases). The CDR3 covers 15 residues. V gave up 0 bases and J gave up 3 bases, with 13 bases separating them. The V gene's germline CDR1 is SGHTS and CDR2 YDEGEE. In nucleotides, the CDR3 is TGTGCCAGCAGCTTGGCCGTAGGGGGTCTCTACGAGCAGTACTTC. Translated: CASSLAVGGLYEQYF.